This T cell receptor beta chain came from a study of monozygotic twins with inflammatory bowel disease. The CDR3 consists of 14 residues. Template switching added UMIs carrying a 6-nucleotide sample barcode. TCRdb re-called the 5' RACE reads, yielding one record per CDR3 amino acid sequence without DNA. The table for this sample gives about 160,000 distinct CDR3 sequences. The origin of this receptor is a human donor with ulcerative colitis or Crohn's disease, or a healthy co-twin of an affected twin (not recorded which). V gene TRBV23-1 combines with J gene TRBJ2-7. TRBV23-1 is sorted into the ORF group, with uncertain function. The specimen sequenced was blood. CDR3: CASSQSPGLYEQYF.